The TCR beta chain under discussion was sequenced for a study of CD8 T cells in ankylosing spondylitis. About this clonotype: Its antigen is unidentified.

The germline V gene has CDR1 SGHRS and CDR2 YFSETQ. V lost 1 base and J lost 0, with 14 bases in between. The CDR3 consists of 18 residues. One entry per CDR3 protein results from TCRdb running MiXCR on the 5' RACE reads. The sample yields a few hundred thousand distinct CDR3 sequences, about 18% seen once. Study-wide findings and caveats: Certain motif variants had earlier been reported in reactive arthritis synovial fluid and blood. Ankylosing spondylitis blood appeared to carry a characteristic TCR beta motif of eight or nine highly homologous variants.

J is TRBJ2-6 and V is TRBV5-1, with D possibly matching TRBD1 (5 bases). The origin of this receptor is a male donor with ankylosing spondylitis or in good health (not recorded which). The sequencing input was blood, either unsorted or a sorted T cell fraction (not recorded which). The CDR3 DNA is TGCGCCAGCAGCTTGTTTCTAGGGGATTACTCTGGGGCCAACGTCCTGACTTTC. Its translation is CASSLFLGDYSGANVLTF.